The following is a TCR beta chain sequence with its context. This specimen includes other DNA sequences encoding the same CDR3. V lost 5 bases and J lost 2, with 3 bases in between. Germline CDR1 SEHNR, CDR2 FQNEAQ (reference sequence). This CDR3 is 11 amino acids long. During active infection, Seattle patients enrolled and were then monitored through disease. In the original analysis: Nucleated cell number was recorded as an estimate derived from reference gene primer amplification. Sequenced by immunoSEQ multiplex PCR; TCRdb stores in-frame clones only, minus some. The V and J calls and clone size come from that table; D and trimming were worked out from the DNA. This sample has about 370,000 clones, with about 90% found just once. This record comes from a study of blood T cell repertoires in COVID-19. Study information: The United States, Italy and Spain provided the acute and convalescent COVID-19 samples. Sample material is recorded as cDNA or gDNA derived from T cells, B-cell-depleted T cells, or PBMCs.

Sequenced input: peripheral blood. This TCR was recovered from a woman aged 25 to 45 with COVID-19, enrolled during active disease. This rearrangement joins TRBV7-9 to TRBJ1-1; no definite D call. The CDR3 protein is CASSLNTEAFF. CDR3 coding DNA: TGTGCCAGCAGCCTTAACACTGAAGCTTTCTTT.